This T cell receptor (beta chain) was sequenced during a study of vaccination and CD4 T cells after COVID-19. Study-wide context: Researchers treated cells with overlapping spike peptides taken from SARS-CoV-2, HCoV-NL63, HCoV-OC43 and HCoV-229E.

Study-level points and caveats: Median reactive clonotypes, those recognizing SARS-CoV-2, rose from about 22 to 38, not significantly.

Cultured CD4+ T cell DNA was sequenced using the Oncomine TCR Beta short-read assay. TCRdb passed the PCR reads through MiXCR, listing each CDR3 protein once. The data contain about 19,000 distinct CDR3 sequences, 51% of them singletons. The treatment denotes: approximately 9-day PBMC culture with coronavirus spike peptide pools or control peptides (ViraFEST assay). March to December 2020 was the span of positive PCR dates, which predated US Alpha, Beta and Delta variants. V was pared by 4 bases and J by 4 bases, with 12 bases of the junction left unmatched. The CDR3 consists of 18 residues. From germline, CDR1 is MNHEY and CDR2 SVGAGI. This clonotype was picked up a small number of times. The antigen is not known.

V gene TRBV6-5 combines with J gene TRBJ1-6; the match to TRBD1 covers 8 bases. Sequencing used CD4+ T cells from blood, cultured in vitro, obtained before SARS-CoV-2 vaccination. This sequence originates from a human donor who had recovered from COVID-19. The CDR3 region has the DNA TGTGCCAGCAGTTCCGACCTCAGGGGGCCCTATTATAATTCACCCCTCCACTTT. This encodes CASSSDLRGPYYNSPLHF.